This TCR beta chain was profiled in a study of blood T cell repertoires in COVID-19. Study summary: Spain, Italy and the United States supplied samples that represented acute and convalescent COVID-19.

Original methodology: Estimation of nucleated cell counts was performed using reference gene primer amplification. Profiled with immunoSEQ multiplex PCR; TCRdb holds only in-frame clones, not every one. V, J and clone size are those of that table, while D and trimming were read from the DNA. The sample consists of around 160,000 clones, 80% to 90% of them appearing once. The CDR3 contains 15 residues. CDR1 is MNHEY, CDR2 SVGAGI, per germline. V shed 6 bases, J shed 12 bases, and the junction held 17 bases outside the gene matches. This sequence joins TRBV6-5 and TRBJ1-1, with TRBD1 matching over 9 bases. The sequenced sample was peripheral blood. The clonotype was recovered from a man in his sixties with acute or convalescent COVID-19. CDR3 in amino acids: CASRTGTGRSAETFF. CDR3 DNA sequence: TGTGCCAGCAGAACCGGGACAGGGAGATCGGCGGAAACTTTCTTT.